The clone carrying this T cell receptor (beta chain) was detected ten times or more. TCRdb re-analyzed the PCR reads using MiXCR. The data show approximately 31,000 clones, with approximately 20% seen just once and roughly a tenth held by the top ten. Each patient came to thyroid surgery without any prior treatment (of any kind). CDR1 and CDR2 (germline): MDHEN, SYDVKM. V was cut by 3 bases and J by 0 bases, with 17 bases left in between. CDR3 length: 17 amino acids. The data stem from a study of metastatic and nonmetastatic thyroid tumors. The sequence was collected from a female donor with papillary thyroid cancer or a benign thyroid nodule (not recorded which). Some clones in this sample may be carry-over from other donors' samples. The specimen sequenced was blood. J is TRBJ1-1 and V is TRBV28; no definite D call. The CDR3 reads CASSFHREGGMNTEAFF. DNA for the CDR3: TGTGCCAGCAGTTTTCATCGGGAAGGAGGCATGAACACTGAAGCTTTCTTT. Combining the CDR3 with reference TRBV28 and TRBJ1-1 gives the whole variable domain DVKVTQSSRYLVKRTGEKVFLECVQDMDHENMFWYRQDPGLGLRLIYFSYDVKMKEKGDIPEGYSVSREKKERFSLILESASTNQTSMYLCASSFHREGGMNTEAFFGQGTRLTVV.